A selection of T cell receptor beta chains follows, all from one sample in a study of cytomegalovirus exposure and HLA in healthy donors. Method: immunoSEQ multiplex PCR; TCRdb's copy keeps in-frame clones and lacks some. Of about 130,000 clones in the sample, approximately 89% are singletons; the top ten hold approximately 6.7%. Sequencing was done on a sample of PBMCs. The source is a woman between 25 and 40 years old in good health and CMV-seropositive. Both conserved end residues are trimmed from each CDR3. Each record gives: V gene, CDR3 protein.

v_gene: TRBV5-1; CDR3aa: ASSLLASGGQGDEQY
v_gene: TRBV29-1; CDR3aa: SVEGTGWGYGYT
v_gene: TRBV10-3; CDR3aa: AISESTVEQY
v_gene: TRBV7-7; CDR3aa: ASSAIETQY
v_gene: TRBV2; CDR3aa: ASSPPGTAYGYT
v_gene: TRBV28; CDR3aa: ASLDSGTQETQY
v_gene: TRBV13; CDR3aa: ASQIPPAGELF
v_gene: TRBV10-3; CDR3aa: AISDGRALGDNEQF
v_gene: TRBV18; CDR3aa: ASSPRTQETQY
v_gene: TRBV9; CDR3aa: ASSVVGTADTQY
v_gene: TRBV9; CDR3aa: ASSVSPHMDTQY
v_gene: TRBV5-6; CDR3aa: ASSLAGQPNTGELF
v_gene: TRBV6-5; CDR3aa: ASSYEGSVYEQY
v_gene: TRBV15; CDR3aa: ATRGEQLPYEQY